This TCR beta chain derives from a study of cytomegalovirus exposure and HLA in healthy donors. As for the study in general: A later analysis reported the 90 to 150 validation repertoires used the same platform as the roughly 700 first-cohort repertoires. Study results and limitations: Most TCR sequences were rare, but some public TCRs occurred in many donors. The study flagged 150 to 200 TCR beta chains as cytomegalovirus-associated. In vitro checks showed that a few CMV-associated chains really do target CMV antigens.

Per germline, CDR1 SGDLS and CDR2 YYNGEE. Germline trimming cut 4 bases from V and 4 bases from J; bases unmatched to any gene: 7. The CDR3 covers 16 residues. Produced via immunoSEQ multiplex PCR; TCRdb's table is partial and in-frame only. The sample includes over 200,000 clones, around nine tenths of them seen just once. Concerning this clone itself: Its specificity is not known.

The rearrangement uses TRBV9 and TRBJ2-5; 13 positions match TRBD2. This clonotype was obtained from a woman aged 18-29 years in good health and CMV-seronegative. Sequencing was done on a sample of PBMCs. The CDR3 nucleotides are TGTGCCAGCAGCAGAACTAGCGGGAGGGCCCCAGAGACCCAGTACTTC. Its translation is CASSRTSGRAPETQYF.